A single sample is the source of the 10 T cell receptor beta chains below, sequenced in a study of T cells after yellow fever vaccination. Each CDR3 protein is one row after TCRdb ran MiXCR on the 5' RACE reads. The data show about 300,000 distinct CDR3 sequences, 6.8% seen once. The material was PBMCs, obtained about 49 days after the first yellow fever vaccination. The receptor set was obtained from a man aged 18 to 29 who received the YFV17D yellow fever vaccine.

The J gene is TRBJ2-5, the V gene TRBV9; no clear D. This CDR3 is 14 amino acids long. Between the trimmed V and J ends, which lost 2 bases and 12 bases, there was a span of 20 bases. The germline CDR1 and CDR2 sequences are SGDLS and YYNGEE. CDR3 DNA: TGTGCCAGCAGCGTCTCTCCGACGAAAGGCCAGGAGTACTTC. Translated, it gives CASSVSPTKGQEYF.

The gene calls are TRBV19 and TRBJ1-4; possible D gene TRBD1, 6 bases. Deletions cut 6 bases from V and 3 bases from J, with 17 bases between. The CDR3 has 16 amino acids. From germline, CDR1 is LNHDA and CDR2 SQIVND (reference sequence). CDR3 sequence reads: CASRSLLSGANEKLFF. CDR3 nucleotide sequence: TGTGCCAGTAGATCCCTCCTCTCAGGGGCTAATGAAAAACTGTTTTTT.

This clonotype has just a few counts. The CDR3 coding sequence is TGTGCCAGCAGCCTTGACAGTTCTGGGGAGCAGTACGTC. This encodes CASSLDSSGEQYV. The chain has TRBV28 and TRBJ2-7, with TRBD1 as a possible D gene (5 bases). Germline lookup yields CDR1 MDHEN and CDR2 SYDVKM. The CDR3 is 13 residues long. V lost 6 bases and J 7 bases, leaving 16 bases between the germline ends.

This chain links TRBV29-1 with TRBJ2-1, with 9 bases identical to TRBD1. The germline CDR1 and CDR2 sequences are SQVTM and ANQGSEA. The CDR3 is 16 amino acids. V lost 7 bases to trimming and J lost 4 bases; unmatched junction nucleotides: 14. CDR3 sequence reads: CSGADADRGFYNEQFF. Here the CDR3 DNA reads TGCAGCGGGGCGGACGCCGACAGGGGGTTTTACAATGAGCAGTTCTTC.

Only a few counts were recorded for this clonotype. The chain joins TRBV23-1 to TRBJ2-5; TRBD1 is a possible D gene (6 bases). TRBV23-1 is an ORF, with its function uncertain. The CDR3 runs to 13 residues. Trimming stripped 8 bases from V and 3 bases from J, with 13 bases between. This chain's CDR3 is CASRGQKKETQYF. The CDR3 DNA sequence: TGCGCCAGCCGCGGACAGAAAAAAGAGACCCAGTACTTC.

The genes are TRBV28 and TRBJ1-2; no reliable D call. The germline CDR1 and CDR2 sequences are MDHEN and SYDVKM. Trimming removed 2 bases at V and 8 bases at J, with 9 bases between. This CDR3 spans 12 amino acids. CDR3 DNA: TGTGCCAGCAGTTTAGACGGGCGAGGCTACACCTTC. It is translated as CASSLDGRGYTF.

V is TRBV7-2 and J is TRBJ1-4, with D perhaps TRBD1 (5 bases). CDR3 size: 14 residues. Trimming left V 5 bases short and J 12 bases short, with 19 bases between. Germline V gives CDR1 SGHTA, CDR2 FQGNSA. As DNA, the CDR3 is TGTGCCAGCAGCACTCTGGGGGTACCGGAAGAACTGTTTTTT. Protein product: CASSTLGVPEELFF.

V is TRBV29-1 and J is TRBJ1-1, with 8 bases aligning to TRBD1. V lost 7 bases and J lost 3; bases outside the gene matches: 7. CDR3 length: 13 amino acids. Germline V gene lookup returns CDR1 SQVTM and CDR2 ANQGSEA. This chain's CDR3 is CSGGYRGDTEAFF. The DNA for the CDR3 is TGCAGCGGGGGATACAGGGGGGACACTGAAGCTTTCTTT.

The sample holds a few counts of this clonotype. V is TRBV3-1 and J is TRBJ2-3; D remains unclear. Germline V gene sequence: CDR1 LGHDT, CDR2 YNNKEL (reference sequence). The CDR3 is 13 amino acids. The V end was cut by 2 bases, the J end by 11 bases, with 14 bases between. As DNA, the CDR3 is TGTGCCAGCAGCCAATGGCCGAATATGAAGCAGTATTTT. This translates into CASSQWPNMKQYF.

This clonotype was detected many times. V is TRBV3-1 and J is TRBJ2-1, with 7 positions matching TRBD2. CDR3 length: 17 residues. Germline lookup yields CDR1 LGHDT and CDR2 YNNKEL (reference sequence). Trimming took 2 bases from V and 7 from J; bases not matched to a gene: 14. The CDR3 sequence is CASSQIQFRLAKNEQFF. In DNA, the CDR3 is TGTGCCAGCAGCCAAATCCAGTTCCGACTAGCTAAGAATGAGCAGTTCTTC.